The 10 T cell receptor beta chains listed next were all sequenced from one sample in a study of identical twins. Each CDR3 protein is one row after TCRdb ran MiXCR on the 5' RACE reads. The sample has over 200,000 distinct CDR3 sequences; over 9.5% are singletons. Sequencing was carried out using memory T cells sorted from blood. All receptors come from a man aged 50 to 59 in good health.

The table lists this clonotype with many counts. The V gene is TRBV6-5, the J gene TRBJ1-3; D possibly corresponds to TRBD1 (5 bases). The CDR3 length is 16 residues. The germline CDR1 and CDR2 sequences are MNHEY and SVGAGI. Between the trimmed V and J ends, which lost 0 bases and 0 bases, there was a span of 9 bases. Here the CDR3 DNA reads TGTGCCAGCAGTTACTCATGGGACGTCTCTGGAAACACCATATATTTT. It codes for CASSYSWDVSGNTIYF.

In this sample, this clonotype turned up a few times. This sequence joins TRBV9 and TRBJ2-7; 8 bases map to TRBD2. CDR3 length: 17 residues. Germline CDR1 is SGDLS and CDR2 is YYNGEE. V shed 5 bases, J shed 1 base, and the junction held 14 bases outside the gene matches. The CDR3 is CASSFSGAGGSSYEQYF. The CDR3 DNA reads TGTGCCAGCAGTTTTTCAGGTGCGGGAGGCTCTTCCTACGAGCAGTACTTC.

In its sample, this clonotype was seen many times. This chain joins TRBV5-1 and TRBJ2-2; 9 bases agree with TRBD1. With V trimmed by 1 base and J by 0 bases, 7 bases remained unmatched. CDR1 is SGHRS and CDR2 is YFSETQ in the germline V gene. The CDR3 has 18 amino acids. CDR3 DNA: TGCGCCAGCAGCTTGTCTACAGGGGGCCCCTCGAACACCGGGGAGCTGTTTTTT. Its protein is CASSLSTGGPSNTGELFF.

This clonotype was detected ten times or more. This chain connects TRBV20-1 to TRBJ2-3; 8 positions agree with TRBD2. Germline V CDR1 and CDR2: DFQATT, SNEGSKA (reference sequence). Germline trimming cut 2 bases from V and 0 bases from J; bases unmatched to any gene: 4. CDR3 length: 15 residues. CDR3 sequence reads: CSARRSGSSTDTQYF. In DNA form, the CDR3 reads TGCAGTGCTAGAAGGAGCGGGAGTAGCACAGATACGCAGTATTTT.

There are a few counts of this clonotype. The V call is TRBV15, the J call TRBJ1-2, with no clear D. Germline lookup yields CDR1 LNHNV and CDR2 YYDKDF (reference sequence). V was shortened by 3 bases and J by 3 bases, with 11 bases between the two germline ends. The CDR3 is 14 residues long. CDR3 region: CATSREGGDYGYTF. The DNA for the CDR3 is TGTGCCACCAGCAGGGAGGGAGGTGACTATGGCTACACCTTC.

Many counts were recorded for this clonotype. The chain combines TRBV20-1 with TRBJ2-1; possibly TRBD2 for D (5 bases). Germline loops: CDR1 DFQATT, CDR2 SNEGSKA (reference sequence). This CDR3 spans 16 amino acids. The V end lost 0 bases, the J end lost 7 bases, and 19 bases lay between the germline ends. Here the CDR3 DNA reads TGCAGTGCTAGAGACCCCCGGCTAGCATCTGGGAATGAGCAGTTCTTC. Encoded protein: CSARDPRLASGNEQFF.

This clonotype was observed a handful of times. This sequence joins TRBV5-1 and TRBJ1-4, with 7 bases aligning to TRBD1. The CDR3 runs to 15 residues. Losses at the gene ends were 6 bases for V and 2 bases for J; bases not matched to a gene: 7. The germline CDR1 and CDR2 sequences are SGHRS and YFSETQ. In nucleotides, the CDR3 is TGCGCCAGCAACCCAGGGACAGTTACTAATGAAAAACTGTTTTTT. Amino acid sequence: CASNPGTVTNEKLFF.

This clonotype was counted only a few times. The J gene is TRBJ1-1, the V gene TRBV5-6; the D is unclear. The CDR3 is made up of 14 amino acids. Trimming removed 0 bases at V and 4 bases at J, with 10 bases between. Per germline, CDR1 SGHDT and CDR2 YYEEEE. In DNA form, the CDR3 reads TGTGCCAGCAGCTTGGGGCCGGGCCCCACTGAAGCTTTCTTT. This translates into CASSLGPGPTEAFF.

This clonotype was seen more than once but under ten times. This chain links TRBV27 with TRBJ2-2; a weak D match, TRBD2 (5 bases). This CDR3 comprises 15 residues. Trimming took off 3 bases at V and 1 base at J, with 9 bases between the two ends. Germline loops: CDR1 MNHEY, CDR2 SMNVEV (reference sequence). The CDR3 spells CASSFGGWNTGELFF. Here the CDR3 DNA reads TGTGCCAGCAGTTTTGGAGGATGGAACACCGGGGAGCTGTTTTTT.

The chain combines TRBV10-3 with TRBJ1-5; TRBD1 matches 9 bases. The CDR3 has 14 residues. Germline CDR1 reads ENHRY; CDR2 reads SYGVKD. Germline trimming cut 3 bases from V and 6 bases from J; bases unmatched to any gene: 3. The CDR3 DNA reads as TGTGCCATCAGTGATAGGACAGGGGTTCAGCCCCAGCATTTT. This sequence encodes CAISDRTGVQPQHF.